The rows below give T cell receptor beta chains drawn from one sample of a study of PD-1 blockade in classical Hodgkin lymphoma. This table comes from immunoSEQ multiplex PCR, and its TCRdb copy is limited to in-frame clones, with some not included. The sample has 2,000 or so clones, roughly 76% seen once. The source was peripheral blood mononuclear cells (PBMCs), collected at baseline. The receptors derive from a human donor with classical Hodgkin lymphoma. Each CDR3 is given with its conserved first and last residue. D genes are given only for firm matches. Some rows have no size entry. The others give once, few or many, or a class for an expanded clone.

d_call clone_size j_call v_call cdr3_aa cdr3_nt
TRBD2 - TRBJ2-3 TRBV11-3 CASSLAGGGTDTQYF TGTGCCAGCAGCCTAGCGGGGGGGGGCACAGATACGCAGTATTTT
- - TRBJ2-3 TRBV18 CASSPQAGNGGTDTQYF TGTGCCAGCTCACCACAGGCAGGAAATGGGGGCACAGATACGCAGTATTTT
- - TRBJ1-5 TRBV14 CASSQDMGQPQHF TGTGCCAGCAGCCAAGATATGGGTCAGCCCCAGCATTTT
- few TRBJ2-1 TRBV14 CASSQVGGYFWDNEQFF TGTGCCAGCAGCCAAGTGGGGGGCTATTTTTGGGACAATGAGCAGTTCTTC
TRBD2 - TRBJ2-3 TRBV7-2 CASSLFWRGGPTDTQYF TGTGCCAGCAGCTTATTCTGGCGGGGGGGCCCCACAGATACGCAGTATTTT
- - TRBJ2-7 TRBV27 CASSVRDGTYEQYF TGTGCCAGCAGTGTCCGGGACGGTACCTACGAGCAGTACTTC
TRBD1 - TRBJ2-7 TRBV2 CASRTGQSTEQYF TGTGCCAGCAGAACGGGACAGTCTACCGAGCAGTACTTC
- - TRBJ2-1 TRBV5-1 CASSPARVGGNEQFF TGCGCCAGCAGCCCGGCCAGGGTGGGGGGCAATGAGCAGTTCTTC
TRBD1 - TRBJ1-1 TRBV4-1 CASSQTNRGSTEAFF TGCGCCAGCAGCCAAACTAACAGGGGGAGTACTGAAGCTTTCTTT
- - TRBJ2-3 TRBV29-1 CSVPGAYSDTQYF TGCAGCGTTCCAGGGGCCTATTCCGATACGCAGTATTTT
- - TRBJ1-2 TRBV9 CASSVGEEYGYTF TGTGCCAGCAGCGTAGGGGAGGAGTATGGCTACACCTTC
- few TRBJ2-5 TRBV28 CASSLSDSIETQYF TGTGCCAGCAGTTTATCGGACAGTATAGAGACCCAGTACTTC
TRBD1 - TRBJ2-2 TRBV11-2 CASSPARTGGRTGELFF TGTGCCAGCAGCCCCGCCCGGACAGGGGGTCGCACCGGGGAGCTGTTTTTT
TRBD2 - TRBJ2-7 TRBV5-1 CASGSGGRSYEQYF TGCGCCAGCGGGAGCGGGGGTAGATCCTACGAGCAGTACTTC
- - TRBJ2-7 TRBV6-5 CASSYSQGFIPYEQYF TGTGCCAGCAGTTACTCACAGGGCTTCATACCCTACGAGCAGTACTTC
- - TRBJ1-2 TRBV12-5 CASGLNGRYGYTF TGTGCTAGTGGCCTGAATGGCCGGTATGGCTACACCTTC
TRBD1 - TRBJ2-7 TRBV6-6 CASRFRDRGTYEQYF TGTGCCAGCAGGTTCCGGGACAGGGGAACCTACGAGCAGTACTTC
- - TRBJ2-2 TRBV5-1 CASSLYSGTANTGELFF TGCGCCAGCAGCTTGTATTCCGGGACCGCGAACACCGGGGAGCTGTTTTTT
- few TRBJ1-4 TRBV5-1 CASSYQLRDGDEKLFF TGCGCCAGCAGCTATCAACTACGGGACGGGGATGAAAAACTGTTTTTT
- - TRBJ1-2 TRBV9 CASSVGAATLYGYTF TGTGCCAGCAGCGTAGGGGCAGCTACTCTCTATGGCTACACCTTC
TRBD2 - TRBJ2-1 TRBV5-1 CASTPIAGGDNEQFF TGCGCCAGCACCCCGATAGCGGGGGGTGACAATGAGCAGTTCTTC
TRBD2 - TRBJ2-1 TRBV6-1 CASSDNGGGAYNEQFF TGTGCCAGCAGTGATAATGGCGGGGGGGCGTACAATGAGCAGTTCTTC
TRBD1 once TRBJ2-7 TRBV6-5 CASSYTRTGGYEQYF TGTGCCAGCAGTTACACCAGGACAGGGGGCTACGAGCAGTACTTC
- - TRBJ2-3 TRBV7-6 CASSSGPISTDTQYF TGTGCCAGCAGCTCCGGACCGATAAGCACAGATACGCAGTATTTT
- - TRBJ2-2 TRBV11-3 CASSLGGTLNTGELFF TGTGCCAGCAGCTTAGGTGGGACACTGAACACCGGGGAGCTGTTTTTT
TRBD1 few TRBJ1-1 TRBV10-1 CASREPDRGANTEAFF TGCGCCAGCAGAGAGCCGGACAGGGGGGCTAATACTGAAGCTTTCTTT
- - TRBJ1-2 TRBV7-8 CASSLGQVDYGYTF TGTGCCAGCAGCTTAGGACAGGTGGACTATGGCTACACCTTC
- - TRBJ2-7 TRBV18 CASSPRGDKDEQYF TGTGCCAGCTCACCCCGAGGGGATAAGGACGAGCAGTACTTC
TRBD2 - TRBJ2-1 TRBV4-2 CASSQEGGGVFNEQFF TGTGCCAGCAGCCAAGAGGGCGGGGGGGTTTTCAATGAGCAGTTCTTC